This TCR beta chain comes out of a study of beta chain features in type 1 diabetes. About the research overall: Patient and healthy donor groups were alike in age, gender and cell yields. Findings of the study overall: More deletions and fewer insertions at VDJ junctions were found in patients with type 1 diabetes.

This CDR3 comprises 14 residues. The V and J ends lost 0 bases and 6 bases respectively, with 11 bases between them. CDR1 LGHNT and CDR2 FRNRAP come from the germline V gene. In the case of this clone: The antigen is not known.

All of the isolated RNA was reverse transcribed, so expressed TCRB transcripts were sequenced. Reads averaged around 1 million for stem cell-like memory T cell samples. Assay: immunoSEQ multiplex PCR; the TCRdb copy retains only in-frame clones and omits some. This table holds about 110,000 clones, roughly 40% found once. The rearrangement links TRBV12-5 to TRBJ1-2, with D perhaps TRBD1 (6 bases). Source material: stem cell memory CD4+ T cells from blood. The source is a woman aged 18 to 35 in good health. CDR3 in amino acids: CASGLVQGSDGYTF. CDR3 in DNA: TGTGCTAGTGGTTTGGTTCAGGGGAGCGATGGCTACACCTTC.